The entry below gives a single TCR beta chain sequence along with its context. CDR1 and CDR2 from the germline V gene are SGHVS and FNYEAQ. This CDR3 is 15 amino acids long. The V and J ends lost 4 bases and 8 bases, in that order; junction bases with no gene match: 9. The sample comes from a study of blood T cell repertoires in COVID-19. Authors' data handling: The assay estimated nucleated cells by amplifying reference gene primers. Method: immunoSEQ multiplex PCR; TCRdb's copy keeps in-frame clones and lacks some. That table supplies the V and J calls and clone size; D and trimming were determined from the DNA. The data hold about 140,000 clones, with approximately 92% observed a single time.

Source material: peripheral blood. The chain uses TRBV7-6 and TRBJ2-4; 9 positions agree with TRBD2. This clonotype was obtained from a woman aged 60-70 years with active COVID-19. CDR3 loop: CASSSGGGGLDIQYF. DNA of the CDR3: TGTGCCAGCAGCTCAGGCGGGGGGGGATTGGACATTCAGTACTTC. The full variable domain, in which reference TRBV7-6 and TRBJ2-4 provide the parts outside the CDR3, is GAGVSQSPRYKVTKRGQDVALRCDPISGHVSLYWYRQALGQGPEFLTYFNYEAQQDKSGLPNDRFSAERPEGSISTLTIQRTEQRDSAMYRCASSSGGGGLDIQYFGAGTRLSVL.